The 16 T cell receptor beta chains below all came from one sample that was sequenced in a study of T cell responses to AZD1222 COVID-19 vaccine (dated by TCRdb to the early 2020s). This sample's time point label indicates: about 28 days (+/-7) after the second vaccine dose. Libraries were constructed by the immunoSEQ multiplex PCR assay. The table was pulled from immuneACCESS by TCRdb, which kept in-frame rearrangements only. Such tables lose some clones; where checked, under half of the loss comes from unresolved V genes, and the rest has no known cause. For this sample the table gives approximately 75,000 clones, of which more than 75% were detected only once. The ten largest make up less than 20% of the sample. This sample comprised peripheral blood, obtained 28 days after the second AZD1222 dose. The receptors were sampled from an adult who received the AZD1222 COVID-19 vaccine.

The genes are TRBV5-1 and TRBJ1-2; 7 nucleotides align to TRBD1. CDR1 is SGHRS, CDR2 YFSETQ, per germline. V gave up 5 bases and J gave up 1 base; unmatched junction bases: 8. The CDR3 extends over 15 amino acids. CDR3 residues: CASRQRQGFNYGYTF. The CDR3 coding sequence is TGCGCCAGCAGGCAAAGACAGGGATTTAACTATGGCTACACCTTC.

This chain links TRBV5-1 with TRBJ1-4, with D maybe TRBD1 (5 bases). Trimming removed 0 bases from V and 8 bases from J, with 14 bases in between. Germline-derived CDR1 and CDR2 are SGHRS and YFSETQ. The CDR3 consists of 15 residues. CDR3 protein: CASSLGSGIGEKLFF. The DNA of the CDR3 is TGCGCCAGCAGCTTGGGGTCAGGGATTGGGGAAAAACTGTTTTTT.

The CDR3, as DNA: TGTGCCAGCAGCTTGGATTGGGCCGCCTACGAGCAGTACTTC. Translated, it gives CASSLDWAAYEQYF. The chain is built from TRBV5-4 and TRBJ2-7, with D unclear. Germline CDR1 reads SGHNT; CDR2 reads YYREEE (reference sequence). V was trimmed by 0 bases and J by 2 bases, leaving 9 bases between them. This CDR3 is 14 amino acids long.

The CDR3 reads CASSYDRGQGCNQPQHF. CDR3 nucleotide sequence: TGTGCCAGCAGCTATGACAGGGGCCAGGGATGCAATCAGCCCCAGCATTTT. The rearrangement uses TRBV14 and TRBJ1-5; 8 bases map to TRBD1. The CDR3 sequence is 17 residues long. Trimming at V came to 5 bases and at J to 2 bases, leaving 11 bases not matched to a gene. Germline values: CDR1 SGHDN, CDR2 FVKESK.

The V call is TRBV3-1 (or the pseudogene TRBV3-2), the J call TRBJ1-6; D remains unclear. Trimming shortened V by 0 bases and J by 6 bases, and 6 bases separated the two germline ends. The CDR3 covers 14 residues. CDR1 and CDR2 (germline): LGHDT, YNNKEL (reference sequence). CDR3 sequence: CASSQERSNSPLHF. The CDR3, as DNA: TGTGCCAGCAGCCAAGAGAGATCTAATTCACCCCTCCACTTT.

This clone was seen once. The chain uses TRBV10-3 and TRBJ2-5, with TRBD2 identical over 11 bases. The CDR3 consists of 12 residues. The V segment lost 10 bases and the J segment 2 bases; nucleotides outside the gene matches: 0. Germline V gene data show CDR1 as ENHRY and CDR2 as SYGVKD. The CDR3 region is CATSGGQETQYF. Written as DNA, the CDR3 is TGTGCCACTAGCGGGGGGCAAGAGACCCAGTACTTC.

The chain carries TRBV11-2 and TRBJ2-3; the match to TRBD2 covers 14 bases. The germline CDR1 and CDR2 sequences are SGHAT and FQNNGV. This CDR3 contains 18 residues. V was pared by 5 bases and J by 0 bases, with 7 bases of the junction left unmatched. The CDR3 sequence is CASSPGGLAGGSTDTQYF. DNA of the CDR3: TGTGCCAGCAGCCCAGGAGGACTAGCGGGGGGAAGCACAGATACGCAGTATTTT.

This clone was seen once. This chain joins TRBV11-3 and TRBJ2-5; TRBD2 is a possible D gene (6 bases). Trimming stripped 5 bases from V and 1 base from J, with 14 bases between. The length of the CDR3 is 15 residues. Germline CDR1 is SGHNT and CDR2 is YENEEA. The CDR3 nucleotides read TGTGCCAGCAGCGAGGAGGGCTGGCCCCAAGAGACCCAGTACTTC. Translation gives CASSEEGWPQETQYF. Full variable domain (missing parts from reference TRBV11-3 and TRBJ2-5): EAGVVQSPRYKIIEKKQPVAFWCNPISGHNTLYWYLQNLGQGPELLIRYENEEAVDDSQLPKDRFSAERLKGVDSTLKIQPAELGDSAVYLCASSEEGWPQETQYFGPGTRLLVL.

The chain joins TRBV5-4 to TRBJ1-2, with unresolved D. CDR3 length: 13 amino acids. Trimming left V 1 base short and J 3 bases short, with 7 bases between. Germline assignment: CDR1 SGHNT and CDR2 YYREEE (reference sequence). CDR3 bases: TGTGCCAGCAGCTTGCGACCGGACTATGGCTACACCTTC. It translates to CASSLRPDYGYTF.

This clone was recorded only once. The chain uses TRBV27 and TRBJ1-5; tentative D call: TRBD1 (6 bases). Germline V gives CDR1 MNHEY, CDR2 SMNVEV (reference sequence). CDR3 length equals 17 residues. V was trimmed by 0 bases and J by 0 bases, leaving 12 bases between them. The CDR3 loop reads CASSLSGGSYSNQPQHF. The DNA of the CDR3 is TGTGCCAGCAGTTTATCGGGGGGCAGTTATAGCAATCAGCCCCAGCATTTT.

The chain recombines TRBV11-2 with TRBJ2-7, with 8 bases matching TRBD1. Germline assignment: CDR1 SGHAT and CDR2 FQNNGV. This CDR3 contains 16 residues. V lost 1 base, J lost 4 bases, and 9 bases stayed unmatched. The CDR3 loop is CASSLGRDRFNYEQYF. The DNA for the CDR3 is TGTGCCAGCAGCTTAGGTAGGGACAGGTTTAATTACGAGCAGTACTTC.

The rearrangement links TRBV7-3 to TRBJ2-2, with D unclear. The V gene's germline CDR1 is SGHTA and CDR2 FQGTGA. CDR3 size: 13 residues. V was shortened by 5 bases and J by 5 bases, with 9 bases between the two germline ends. The CDR3 region is CASSPTRTGELFF. The DNA for the CDR3 is TGTGCCAGCAGCCCGACGAGGACCGGGGAGCTGTTTTTT.

V and J are TRBV5-4 and TRBJ2-2, with TRBD1 identical over 8 bases. The V gene end was trimmed by 2 bases and the J gene end by 5 bases; junction bases not matched to a gene: 5. Germline values: CDR1 SGHNT, CDR2 YYREEE (reference sequence). The CDR3 runs to 15 residues. The CDR3 loop reads CASSFRTGGTGELFF. The CDR3 DNA is TGTGCCAGCAGCTTTCGAACAGGGGGGACCGGGGAGCTGTTTTTT. Full variable domain (outside the CDR3, taken from reference TRBV5-4 and TRBJ2-2): ETGVTQSPTHLIKTRGQQVTLRCSSQSGHNTVSWYQQALGQGPQFIFQYYREEENGRGNFPPRFSGLQFPNYSSELNVNALELDDSALYLCASSFRTGGTGELFFGEGSRLTVL.

V gene TRBV30 combines with J gene TRBJ1-6; D is perhaps TRBD1 (5 bases). Germline V gene lookup returns CDR1 GTSNPN and CDR2 SVGIG (reference sequence). V lost 0 bases, J lost 0 bases, and 24 bases lay in between. The CDR3 sequence is 21 residues long. The CDR3 DNA follows: TGTGCCTGGAGTGTACTAAGACGGACCAGGGCAATGAGCTCCTATAATTCACCCCTCCACTTT. Translated: CAWSVLRRTRAMSSYNSPLHF. Variable domain in full (rest from reference TRBV30 and TRBJ1-6): SQTIHQWPATLVQPVGSPLSLECTVEGTSNPNLYWYRQAAGRGLQLLFYSVGIGQISSEVPQNLSASRPQDRQFILSSKKLLLSDSGFYLCAWSVLRRTRAMSSYNSPLHFGNGTRLTVT.

This sequence joins TRBV4-1 and TRBJ2-7; 8 bases are shared with TRBD2. The CDR3 contains 15 residues. Trimming cost V 4 bases and J 0 bases; bases outside gene matches: 5. Germline V gene lookup returns CDR1 MGHRA and CDR2 YSYEKL. CDR3 protein: CASSPERGPSYEQYF. In nucleotides, the CDR3 is TGCGCCAGCAGCCCCGAGCGGGGGCCCTCCTACGAGCAGTACTTC.

The chain joins TRBV13 to TRBJ2-7; 9 bases align to TRBD2. The germline V gene has CDR1 PRHDT and CDR2 FYEKMQ (reference sequence). The V segment lost 5 bases and the J segment 0 bases; nucleotides outside the gene matches: 11. This CDR3 is built from 17 residues. As DNA, the CDR3 is TGTGCCAGCAGCCGGGGAGCGGGGGGAAATAACTCCTACGAGCAGTACTTC. As protein: CASSRGAGGNNSYEQYF.